The 20 T cell receptor beta chains below come from one sample, sequenced in a study of shared clonotypes between healthy human individuals. CD45RO-negative CD8 cells positively selected for CCR7 made up the naive population, which excluded terminally differentiated effector memory CD45RA+ cells. Sequencing used immunoSEQ multiplex PCR; TCRdb keeps in-frame clones, though not all of them. The table shows about 2.1 million clones, with 93% occurring only once. Sequenced: naive CD8+ T cells from PBMCs. These receptors were collected from a man aged 18-30 years in good health. Some clones in this sample may be carry-over from other donors' samples.

The chain combines TRBV19 with TRBJ1-1, with unresolved D. Germline CDR1 reads LNHDA; CDR2 reads SQIVND (reference sequence). Deletions cut 7 bases from V and 4 bases from J, with 10 bases between. There are 12 residues in the CDR3. The chain's CDR3 is CASNGVGTEAFF. The CDR3 bases are TGTGCCAGTAATGGGGTGGGCACTGAAGCTTTCTTT.

The rearrangement uses TRBV23-1 and TRBJ1-2, with TRBD1 identical over 9 bases. TRBV23-1 falls under the ORF class, with uncertain function. Trimming at V came to 3 bases and at J to 8 bases, leaving 7 bases not matched to a gene. The CDR3 totals 14 residues. The CDR3 is CASSHSGTGLGYTF. In DNA form, the CDR3 reads TGCGCCAGCAGTCATTCCGGGACAGGGTTGGGCTACACCTTC.

The chain has TRBV19 and TRBJ1-2, with a weak D call TRBD1 (5 bases). The CDR3 totals 15 residues. Deletions cut 9 bases from V and 7 bases from J, with 24 bases between. The germline gives CDR1 LNHDA, CDR2 SQIVND (reference sequence). DNA of the CDR3: TGTGCCAGCATATCGGGACCGGGATATCGGGGTGGCTACACCTTC. Translating it yields CASISGPGYRGGYTF.

With regard to this clone: Other DNA sequences of this sample code for an identical CDR3. The genes are TRBV6-5 and TRBJ1-1; D unclear. Looked up from germline, CDR1 is MNHEY and CDR2 is SVGAGI. The CDR3 runs to 13 residues. Between the trimmed V and J ends, which lost 4 bases and 0 bases, there was a span of 6 bases. The CDR3 spells CASSLRMNTEAFF. CDR3 DNA sequence: TGTGCCAGCAGTTTACGTATGAACACTGAAGCTTTCTTT.

The chain combines TRBV4-3 with TRBJ2-2; TRBD1 matches at 9 bases. Germline CDR1 is LGHNA and CDR2 is YSLEER. The CDR3 has 13 residues. The V gene end was trimmed by 8 bases and the J gene end by 6 bases; junction bases not matched to a gene: 4. The DNA of the CDR3 is TGCGCCAGCGGGACAGGGTGGGCCGGGGAGCTGTTTTTT. This codes for CASGTGWAGELFF.

The J gene is TRBJ2-5, the V gene TRBV2; 14 bases are a match to TRBD2. The CDR3 has 19 residues. V dropped 9 bases and J dropped 3; count of bases not matched to a gene: 18. Germline values: CDR1 SNHLY, CDR2 FYNNEI. DNA for the CDR3: TGTGCCAGTAGGCCCAGACTAGCGGGAGGGCCTAGTTTCAAAGAGACCCAGTACTTC. It translates to CASRPRLAGGPSFKETQYF.

This chain links TRBV4-3 with TRBJ2-7; D is uncertain. The germline V gene encodes CDR1 LGHNA and CDR2 YSLEER. The CDR3 length is 13 residues. With 0 bases removed from V and 6 bases from J, the gap between germline ends came to 9 bases. CDR3 in DNA: TGCGCCAGCAGCCAAGATAGGGTGGGCGAGCAGTACTTC. The encoded protein is CASSQDRVGEQYF.

The gene calls are TRBV27 and TRBJ1-4; TRBD1 is a possible D gene (6 bases). CDR3 size: 15 residues. Germline values: CDR1 MNHEY, CDR2 SMNVEV (reference sequence). V gave up 5 bases and J gave up 0 bases, with 10 bases separating them. This CDR3 reads CASSRRTATNEKLFF. CDR3 nucleotide sequence: TGTGCCAGCAGTCGACGGACAGCAACTAATGAAAAACTGTTTTTT.

This rearrangement joins TRBV6-1 to TRBJ1-2, with a possible D match to TRBD1 (5 bases). With 6 bases removed from V and 7 bases from J, the gap between germline ends came to 15 bases. The germline CDR1 and CDR2 sequences are MNHNS and SASEGT. The CDR3 spans 13 residues. The CDR3 bases are TGTGCCAGCAGGGGACTCATACGGGTTGGCTACACCTTC. This encodes CASRGLIRVGYTF.

The chain uses TRBV19 and TRBJ2-7, with 12 bases fitting TRBD1. The CDR3 spans 19 residues. V was clipped by 5 bases and J by 6 bases; unmatched bases: 20. In germline, CDR1 is LNHDA, CDR2 SQIVND (reference sequence). CDR3 residues: CASSSLPGQGAPEGREQYF. CDR3 nucleotide sequence: TGTGCCAGTAGTTCCCTGCCGGGACAGGGGGCTCCGGAAGGTCGCGAGCAGTACTTC.

This clone has just one count. CDR3 loop: CASSVGTGSGYTF. The CDR3 nucleotides read TGTGCCAGCAGCGTGGGAACAGGGTCTGGCTACACCTTC. The chain combines TRBV9 with TRBJ1-2; maybe TRBD1 (6 bases). CDR1 and CDR2 from the germline V gene are SGDLS and YYNGEE. Deletions cut 2 bases from V and 7 bases from J, with 12 bases between. The CDR3 extends over 13 amino acids.

This rearrangement joins TRBV27 to TRBJ2-7, with 10 bases that match TRBD2. The V segment lost 3 bases and the J segment 3 bases; nucleotides outside the gene matches: 8. The CDR3 covers 16 residues. In germline, CDR1 is MNHEY, CDR2 SMNVEV (reference sequence). The DNA for the CDR3 is TGTGCCAGCAGTTTCCATCGGACTAGCGGATACTACGAGCAGTACTTC. Translation: CASSFHRTSGYYEQYF.

The chain combines TRBV27 with TRBJ2-3; TRBD2 matches 15 bases. Germline CDR1 MNHEY, CDR2 SMNVEV (reference sequence). V gave up 5 bases and J gave up 5 bases; unmatched junction bases: 5. The CDR3 contains 16 residues. The CDR3 loop reads CASSRGTSGRRDTQYF. The DNA of the CDR3 is TGTGCCAGCAGTAGAGGGACTAGCGGGAGGCGAGATACGCAGTATTTT.

This clone occurred a few times. The chain employs TRBV4-1 and TRBJ1-1, with D maybe TRBD1 (5 bases). Trimming took off 2 bases at V and 10 bases at J, with 14 bases between the two ends. The CDR3 loop spans 13 amino acids. CDR1 is MGHRA and CDR2 is YSYEKL in the germline V gene. This CDR3 is CASSQQEGRGAFF. As DNA, the CDR3 is TGCGCCAGCAGCCAACAAGAGGGTAGGGGAGCTTTCTTT.

Points on this clone: The junction differs from germline at one of its ends, possibly a read error. The rearrangement links TRBV10-3 to TRBJ1-1; 9 bases map to TRBD1. The CDR3 consists of 14 residues. Germline assignment: CDR1 ENHRY and CDR2 SYGVKD. The CDR3 is CAVRDGTGFGEAFF. CDR3 nucleotides: TGTGCCGTCAGGGACGGGACAGGGTTTGGTGAAGCTTTCTTT.

This rearrangement joins TRBV10-3 to TRBJ2-1, with D unresolved. V was trimmed by 6 bases and J by 5 bases, leaving 11 bases between them. The CDR3 runs 13 residues. Looked up from germline, CDR1 is ENHRY and CDR2 is SYGVKD. The CDR3 loop reads CAISETHNNEQFF. CDR3 bases: TGTGCCATCAGCGAAACACACAACAATGAGCAGTTCTTC.

This rearrangement joins TRBV4-1 to TRBJ2-1; possibly TRBD2 for D (5 bases). The CDR3 totals 15 residues. Between the trimmed V and J ends, which lost 1 base and 6 bases, there was a span of 13 bases. Germline CDR1 reads MGHRA; CDR2 reads YSYEKL. The CDR3 protein is CASSQVFTGTNEQFF. The CDR3 DNA reads as TGCGCCAGCAGCCAAGTGTTTACGGGAACCAATGAGCAGTTCTTC.

This clone was seen a single time. The genes are TRBV7-9 and TRBJ1-1, with a possible D match to TRBD1 (5 bases). CDR1 SEHNR and CDR2 FQNEAQ come from the germline V gene (reference sequence). Trimming took off 5 bases at V and 5 bases at J, with 15 bases between the two ends. The CDR3 extends over 14 amino acids. The CDR3 region has the DNA TGTGCCAGCAGCCGCGGGGGGAGGTTTACTGAAGCTTTCTTT. It codes for CASSRGGRFTEAFF.

This chain joins TRBV27 and TRBJ2-2; the match to TRBD1 covers 9 bases. The CDR3 runs to 14 residues. The V gene end was trimmed by 5 bases and the J gene end by 9 bases; junction bases not matched to a gene: 7. The V gene's germline CDR1 is MNHEY and CDR2 SMNVEV (reference sequence). As DNA, the CDR3 is TGTGCCAGCAGTGGGACAGGGTCGCTCCGGGAGCTGTTTTTT. Protein product: CASSGTGSLRELFF.

Comments on this clone: This sample includes further DNA sequences coding for the same CDR3. The rearrangement joins TRBV19 to TRBJ2-7, with a tentative D call TRBD1 (6 bases). The V gene lost 5 bases and the J gene lost 2 bases, with 10 bases spanning the gap. The CDR3 loop spans 13 amino acids. Germline lookup yields CDR1 LNHDA and CDR2 SQIVND (reference sequence). CDR3 sequence (DNA): TGTGCCAGTAGTGGAACAGGGCCCTACGAGCAGTACTTC. Protein product: CASSGTGPYEQYF.